This TCR beta chain was retrieved from a study of response to subunit inactivated influenza vaccine. Overall study findings and caveats: Authors suggested each seasonal influenza vaccination recruits few new T cells.

TCRdb reprocessed the RT-PCR reads via MiXCR and lists one record per CDR3 protein. The repertoire consists of approximately 570,000 distinct CDR3 sequences, with 7.5% to 8.5% occurring once and the leading ten covering roughly 13%. This clonotype has more than one count but fewer than ten. No antigen is known for it. CDR1 is SGHAT and CDR2 is FQNNGV in the germline V gene. The CDR3 spans 19 residues. J gave up 4 bases and V 3 bases, and 9 bases lay outside the gene matches. V and J are TRBV11-2 and TRBJ2-2; 15 bases match TRBD2. Material: PBMCs from blood, obtained roughly 24 months after vaccination. The sequence was obtained from a man aged 50 to 69 who received an inactivated influenza vaccine. The DNA for the CDR3 is TGTGCCAGCAGCTTTTCTGGGACTAGCGGGGGGATGCCCACCGGGGAGCTGTTTTTT. Protein product: CASSFSGTSGGMPTGELFF.